This TCR beta chain stems from a study of early T cells in non-severe SARS-CoV-2 infection. Overall study context: Bulk RNA from unsorted whole blood was sequenced; chains were unpaired.

The CDR3 consists of 12 residues. Trimming stripped 3 bases from V and 2 bases from J, with 8 bases between. Germline CDR1 and CDR2: SQVTM and ANQGSEA. TCRdb passed the 5' RACE reads through MiXCR, listing each CDR3 protein once. The sample shows tens of thousands of distinct CDR3 sequences, 5.5% to 7% of them seen only once. The chain recombines TRBV29-1 with TRBJ2-7, with a weak D call TRBD1 (5 bases). The sequenced material came from whole blood. This TCR came from an adult who was a healthcare worker with PCR-confirmed SARS-CoV-2 infection or an uninfected control (not recorded which). The chain's CDR3 is CSVEDTTYEQYF. In DNA form, the CDR3 reads TGCAGCGTTGAGGACACGACCTACGAGCAGTACTTC.